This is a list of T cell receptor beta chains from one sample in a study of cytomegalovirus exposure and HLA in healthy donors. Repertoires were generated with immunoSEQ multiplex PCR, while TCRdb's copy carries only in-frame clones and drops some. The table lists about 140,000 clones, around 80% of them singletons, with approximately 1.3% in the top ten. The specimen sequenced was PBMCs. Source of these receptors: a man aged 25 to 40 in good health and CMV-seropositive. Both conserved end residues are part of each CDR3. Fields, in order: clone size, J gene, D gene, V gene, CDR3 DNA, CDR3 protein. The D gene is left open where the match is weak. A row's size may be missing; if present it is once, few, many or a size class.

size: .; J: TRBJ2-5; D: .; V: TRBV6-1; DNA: TGTGCCAGCAGTGGGGGTAGGGGGTACCAAGAGACCCAGTACTTC; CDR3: CASSGGRGYQETQYF
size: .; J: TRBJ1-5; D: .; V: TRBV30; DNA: TGTGCCCAGGACCCTACGGGGCAGCCCCAGCATTTT; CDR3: CAQDPTGQPQHF
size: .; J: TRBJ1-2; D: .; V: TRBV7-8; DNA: TGTGCCAGCAGCCCCCCGGGACAAGAGGGCTACACCTTC; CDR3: CASSPPGQEGYTF
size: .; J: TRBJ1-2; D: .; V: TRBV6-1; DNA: TGTGCCAGCAGTGGGCCCCAGGAGGGGCGAGTCTATGGCTACACCTTC; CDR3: CASSGPQEGRVYGYTF
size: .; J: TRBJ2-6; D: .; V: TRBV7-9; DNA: TGTGCCAGCAGCTCCAGGCGCAGGACAGAACTTTCTGGGGCCAACGTCCTGACTTTC; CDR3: CASSSRRRTELSGANVLTF
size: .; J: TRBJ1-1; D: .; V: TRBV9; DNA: TGTGCCAGCAGCGACTCCTACAGGGCCCCGAACACTGAAGCTTTCTTT; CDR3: CASSDSYRAPNTEAFF
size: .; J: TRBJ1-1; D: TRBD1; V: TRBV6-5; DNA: TGTGCCAGCAGACGGGGACAGAGTAACACTGAAGCTTTCTTT; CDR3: CASRRGQSNTEAFF
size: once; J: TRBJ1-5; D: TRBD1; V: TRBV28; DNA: TGTGCCAGCAACAGGGGACCCAATCAGCCCCAGCATTTT; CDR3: CASNRGPNQPQHF
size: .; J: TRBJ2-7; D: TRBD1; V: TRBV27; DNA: TGTGCCAGCAGTTTGCAACCGGGACAGATCTACGAGCAGTACTTC; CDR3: CASSLQPGQIYEQYF
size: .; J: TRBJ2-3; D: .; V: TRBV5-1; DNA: TGCGCCAGCACCACGGGGAGCACAGATACGCAGTATTTT; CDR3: CASTTGSTDTQYF
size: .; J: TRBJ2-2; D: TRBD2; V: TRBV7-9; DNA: TGTGCCAGCAGCTCCGGACTAGCGGGAGTTAGCGGGGAGCTGTTTTTT; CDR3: CASSSGLAGVSGELFF
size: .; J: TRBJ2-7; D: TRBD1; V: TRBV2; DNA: TGTGCCAGCAGTGAAAATTGGGGACAGGTTTACGAGCAGTACTTC; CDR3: CASSENWGQVYEQYF
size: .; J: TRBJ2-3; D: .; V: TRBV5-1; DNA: TGCGCCAGCAGCTTGGCCCCAGGCTCCCGAGATACGCAGTATTTT; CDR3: CASSLAPGSRDTQYF
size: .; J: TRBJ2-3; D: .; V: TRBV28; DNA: TGTGCCAGCAGTTTAGGCCCGAGCACAGATACGCAGTATTTT; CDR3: CASSLGPSTDTQYF
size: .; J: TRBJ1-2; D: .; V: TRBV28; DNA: TGTGCCAGCAGTTTAAGTTACGGCAGGTCGAACTATGGCTACACCTTC; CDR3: CASSLSYGRSNYGYTF
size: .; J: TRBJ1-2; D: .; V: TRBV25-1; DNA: TGTGCCAGCAGTCTGCAGGGATCTAACTATGGCTACACCTTC; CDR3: CASSLQGSNYGYTF
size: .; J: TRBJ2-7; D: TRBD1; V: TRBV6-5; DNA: TGTGCCAGCAGTGCCGCGGACAGGGGGCTCTACGAGCAGTACTTC; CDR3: CASSAADRGLYEQYF
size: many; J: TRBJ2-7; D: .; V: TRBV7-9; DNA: TGTGCCAGCAGCTTAGCGGGAGCGGACCAGGGGGAGCAGTACTTC; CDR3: CASSLAGADQGEQYF
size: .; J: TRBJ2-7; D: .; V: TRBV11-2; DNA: TGTGCCAGCAGCACCGTCTCGTCGGGCGAGCAGTACTTC; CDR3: CASSTVSSGEQYF
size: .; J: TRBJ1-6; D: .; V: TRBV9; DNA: TGTGCCAGCCATGAGGGGGACCTAAATTCACCCCTCCACTTT; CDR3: CASHEGDLNSPLHF
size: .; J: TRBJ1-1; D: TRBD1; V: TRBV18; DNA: TGTGCCAGCTCACCATTGGGGACAGGGGGTACTGAAGCTTTCTTT; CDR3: CASSPLGTGGTEAFF
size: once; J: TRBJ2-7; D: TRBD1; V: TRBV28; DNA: TGTGCCAGCAGTGTCGGGACAGGGATAAACTACGAGCAGTACTTC; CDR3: CASSVGTGINYEQYF
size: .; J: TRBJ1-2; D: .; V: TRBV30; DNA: TGTGCCTGGATTCCGGAGGATGGGGTTGTGTCCTATGGCTACACCTTC; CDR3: CAWIPEDGVVSYGYTF
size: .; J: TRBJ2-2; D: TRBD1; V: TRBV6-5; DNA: TGTGCCAGCAGGAGACAGGGGGCGGGCACCGGGGAGCTGTTTTTT; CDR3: CASRRQGAGTGELFF
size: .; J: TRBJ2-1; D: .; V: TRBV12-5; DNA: TGTGCTAGTGGTGAACGGACAGTCACGGATGAGCAGTTCTTC; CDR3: CASGERTVTDEQFF
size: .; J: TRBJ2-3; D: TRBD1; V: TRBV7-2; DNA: TGTGCCAGCAGCTTAGAGATGGACAGGGTAACGGATACGCAGTATTTT; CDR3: CASSLEMDRVTDTQYF
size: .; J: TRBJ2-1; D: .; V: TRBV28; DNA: TGTGCCAGCAGTCCCGGACTTTCTGGGGCCTACAATGAGCAGTTCTTC; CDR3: CASSPGLSGAYNEQFF
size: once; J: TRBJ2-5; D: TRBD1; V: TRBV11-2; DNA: TGTGCCAGCAGCCCAGGACAGGGGAGCACAGTGGACCAGTACTTC; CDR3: CASSPGQGSTVDQYF
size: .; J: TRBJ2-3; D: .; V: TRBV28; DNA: TGTGCCAGCAGTCCCTCTTTAGCGGCAGATACGCAGTATTTT; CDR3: CASSPSLAADTQYF
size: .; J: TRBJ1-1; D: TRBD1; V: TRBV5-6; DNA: TGTGCCAGCAGCTTAAACTTGGGACAGGGGTACACTGAAGCTTTCTTT; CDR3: CASSLNLGQGYTEAFF
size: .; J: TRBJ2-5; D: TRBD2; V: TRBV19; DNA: TGTGCCAGTATGACCCCCGGGAGGGGGGAGACCCAGTACTTC; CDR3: CASMTPGRGETQYF
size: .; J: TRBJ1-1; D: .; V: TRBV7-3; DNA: TGTGCCAGCAGTTCACAAGAGAACACTGAAGCTTTCTTT; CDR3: CASSSQENTEAFF
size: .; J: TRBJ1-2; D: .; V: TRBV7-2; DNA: TGTGCCAGCAGCCGAGGACAGACCTATGGCTACACCTTC; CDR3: CASSRGQTYGYTF
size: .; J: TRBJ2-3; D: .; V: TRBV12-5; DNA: TGTGCTAGTGGTTCGGAAGAGCGGCCTAGCACAGATACGCAGTATTTT; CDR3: CASGSEERPSTDTQYF
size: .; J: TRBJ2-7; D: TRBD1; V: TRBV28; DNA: TGTGCCAGCAATGCCGGGACAGTCCCCAACGAGCAGTACTTC; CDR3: CASNAGTVPNEQYF
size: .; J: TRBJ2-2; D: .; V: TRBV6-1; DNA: TGTGCCAGCAGTGAAGCGGGAGACACCGGGGAGCTGTTTTTT; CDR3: CASSEAGDTGELFF
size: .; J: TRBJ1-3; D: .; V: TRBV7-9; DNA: TGTGCCAGCAGCTTGGTGGGAGTCAGCTCTGGAAACACCATATATTTT; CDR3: CASSLVGVSSGNTIYF
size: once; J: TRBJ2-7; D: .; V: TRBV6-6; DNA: TGTGCCAGCACAATAGACAACAGCTACGAGCAGTACTTC; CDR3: CASTIDNSYEQYF
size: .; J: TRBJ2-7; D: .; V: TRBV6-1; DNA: TGTGCCAGCCTAAGGGGGGGAGGGCGTTACGAGCAGTACTTC; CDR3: CASLRGGGRYEQYF
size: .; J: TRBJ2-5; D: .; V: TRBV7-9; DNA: TGTGCCAGCAGCGACTCCGGCGGGACCCAGTACTTC; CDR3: CASSDSGGTQYF
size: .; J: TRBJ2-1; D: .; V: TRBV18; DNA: TGTGCCAGCTCACCACCGGGTTACGGGTGGTCGTCCAATGAGCAGTTCTTC; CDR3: CASSPPGYGWSSNEQFF
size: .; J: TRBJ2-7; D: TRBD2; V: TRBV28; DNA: TGTGCCAGCAGACCTGCCGGGACTAGCCGTAGGAGCTCCTACGAGCAGTACTTC; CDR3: CASRPAGTSRRSSYEQYF
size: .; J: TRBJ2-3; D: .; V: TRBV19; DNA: TGTGCCAGTAGTCTTGCGGATACGCAGTATTTT; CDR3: CASSLADTQYF
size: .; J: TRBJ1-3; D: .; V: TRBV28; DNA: TGTGCCAGCAGAAATCGGGGGAACTCTGGAAACACCATATATTTT; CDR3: CASRNRGNSGNTIYF
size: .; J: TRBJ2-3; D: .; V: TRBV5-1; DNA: TGCGCCAGCAGCCCCCGAGGATTGGCGGCTAGCACAGATACGCAGTATTTT; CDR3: CASSPRGLAASTDTQYF
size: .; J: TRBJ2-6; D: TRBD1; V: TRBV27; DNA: TGTGCCAGCGGGGCGAGGGGGCCGGCTGGGGCCAACGTCCTGACTTTC; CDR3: CASGARGPAGANVLTF
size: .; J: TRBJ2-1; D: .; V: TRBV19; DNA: TGTGCCAGTAGACGCGGGACGGATAACCCCTCGGATGAGCAGTTCTTC; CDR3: CASRRGTDNPSDEQFF
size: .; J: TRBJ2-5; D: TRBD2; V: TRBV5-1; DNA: TGCGCCAGCAGCTTCAGCGGGGGGCTGCAAGAGACCCAGTACTTC; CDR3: CASSFSGGLQETQYF
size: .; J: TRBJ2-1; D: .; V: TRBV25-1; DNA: TGTGCCAGCAGTAGAGCTAGCGACAGGGACAATGAGCAGTTCTTC; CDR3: CASSRASDRDNEQFF
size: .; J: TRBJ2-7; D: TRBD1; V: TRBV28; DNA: TGTGCCAGCAGTTTTAGAGGGACAGATTCCTACGAGCAGTACTTC; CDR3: CASSFRGTDSYEQYF
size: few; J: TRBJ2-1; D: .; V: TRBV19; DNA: TGTGCCAGTATTGCCGGCCGGATGGGGCGGAATGAGCAGTTCTTC; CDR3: CASIAGRMGRNEQFF
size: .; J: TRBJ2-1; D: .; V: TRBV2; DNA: TGTGCCAGCAGTGGACTGACCCCTGGGGAGCAGTTCTTC; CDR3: CASSGLTPGEQFF
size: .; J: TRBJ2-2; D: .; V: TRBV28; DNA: TGTGCCAGCAGTCTCTCAGGGAACACCGGGGAGCTGTTTTTT; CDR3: CASSLSGNTGELFF
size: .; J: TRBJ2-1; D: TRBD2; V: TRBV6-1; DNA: TGTGCCAGCAGTGATATGACTAGCACGGGCAATGAGCAGTTCTTC; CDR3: CASSDMTSTGNEQFF
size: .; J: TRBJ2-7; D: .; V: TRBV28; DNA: TGTGCCAGCAGTTCCCCTTTCGAGCAGTACTTC; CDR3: CASSSPFEQYF
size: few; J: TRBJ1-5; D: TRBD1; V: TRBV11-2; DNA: TGTGCCAGCAGCTTCGAACAGGGGCCCAATCAGCCCCAGCATTTT; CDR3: CASSFEQGPNQPQHF
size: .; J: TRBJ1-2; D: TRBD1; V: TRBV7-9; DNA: TGTGCCAGCAGCCCATCCGGGACAGGGGAGGAGTATGGCTACACCTTC; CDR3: CASSPSGTGEEYGYTF
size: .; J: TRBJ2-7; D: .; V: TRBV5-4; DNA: TGTGCCAGCAGCTTGGGCGGAGTCGAGCAGTACTTC; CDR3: CASSLGGVEQYF